These T cell receptor beta chains were read from a single sample in a study of blood T cell repertoires in COVID-19. Repertoires were generated with immunoSEQ multiplex PCR, while TCRdb's copy carries only in-frame clones and drops some. The sample carries about 180,000 clones, 85% to 90% recorded once. The sequencing sample was made of peripheral blood. These receptors all come from a woman under 40 with active or convalescent COVID-19. CDR3s leave out the opening cysteine and the closing phenylalanine or tryptophan. Fields, in order: CDR3 length, D gene, V gene, CDR3 protein. The D gene is left open where the match is weak.

15,TRBD1,TRBV20-1,SASARDRGRVNTEAF
12,-,TRBV5-1,ASSEATEGTEAF
12,TRBD2,TRBV18,ASSLAGGYNEQF
16,TRBD2,TRBV15,APRGTSGGEPNTGELF
8,-,TRBV20-1,SATGFGYT
13,TRBD1,TRBV6-5,ASSPQDRGNYGYT
14,-,TRBV27,ASSAEAGRSDTEAF
13,TRBD2,TRBV6-4,ASSATSGEYNEQF
10,-,TRBV19,ASVREAGELF
17,TRBD2,TRBV4-1,ASSQDPPGGGLITDTQY
12,-,TRBV19,ASQSGAGGTEAF
11,-,TRBV2,ASSEPSLETQY
14,-,TRBV5-4,ASSSNGRNLNYGYT
9,-,TRBV28,ASSDRTVPF
11,-,TRBV29-1,SVEDPVGNTIY
11,TRBD2,TRBV5-8,ASSLGLAGEQY
12,-,TRBV5-1,ASSPTGSSYEQY
12,-,TRBV19,ASTLGQGYTEAF